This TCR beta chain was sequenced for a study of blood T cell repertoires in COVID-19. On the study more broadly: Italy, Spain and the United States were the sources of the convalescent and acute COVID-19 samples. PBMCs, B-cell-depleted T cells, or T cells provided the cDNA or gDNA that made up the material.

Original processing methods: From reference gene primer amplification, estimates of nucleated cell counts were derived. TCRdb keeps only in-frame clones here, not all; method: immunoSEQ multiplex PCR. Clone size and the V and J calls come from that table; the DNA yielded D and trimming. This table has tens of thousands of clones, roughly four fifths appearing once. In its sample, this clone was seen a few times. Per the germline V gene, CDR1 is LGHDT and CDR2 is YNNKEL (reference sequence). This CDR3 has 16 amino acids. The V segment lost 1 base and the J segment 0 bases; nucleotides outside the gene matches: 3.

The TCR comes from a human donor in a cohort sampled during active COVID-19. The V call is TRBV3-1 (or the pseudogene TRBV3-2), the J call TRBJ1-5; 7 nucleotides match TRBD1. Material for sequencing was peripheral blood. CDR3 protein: CASSQGRGSSNQPQHF. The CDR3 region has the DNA TGTGCCAGCAGCCAAGGCAGGGGGTCTAGCAATCAGCCCCAGCATTTT.